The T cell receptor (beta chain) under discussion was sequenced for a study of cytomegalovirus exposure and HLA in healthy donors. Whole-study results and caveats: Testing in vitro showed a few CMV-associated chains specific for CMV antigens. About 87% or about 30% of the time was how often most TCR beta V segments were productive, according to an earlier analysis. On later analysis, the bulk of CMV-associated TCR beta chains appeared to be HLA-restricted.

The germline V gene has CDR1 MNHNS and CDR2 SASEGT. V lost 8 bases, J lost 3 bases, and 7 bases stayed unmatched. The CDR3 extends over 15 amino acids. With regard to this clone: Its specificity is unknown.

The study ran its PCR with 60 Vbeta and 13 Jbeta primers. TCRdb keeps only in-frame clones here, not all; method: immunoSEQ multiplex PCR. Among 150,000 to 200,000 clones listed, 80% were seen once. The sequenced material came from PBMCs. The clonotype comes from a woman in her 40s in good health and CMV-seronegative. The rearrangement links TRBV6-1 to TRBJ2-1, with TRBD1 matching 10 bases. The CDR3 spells CASATGTGDYNEQFF. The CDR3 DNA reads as TGTGCCAGCGCAACCGGGACAGGGGACTACAATGAGCAGTTCTTC.